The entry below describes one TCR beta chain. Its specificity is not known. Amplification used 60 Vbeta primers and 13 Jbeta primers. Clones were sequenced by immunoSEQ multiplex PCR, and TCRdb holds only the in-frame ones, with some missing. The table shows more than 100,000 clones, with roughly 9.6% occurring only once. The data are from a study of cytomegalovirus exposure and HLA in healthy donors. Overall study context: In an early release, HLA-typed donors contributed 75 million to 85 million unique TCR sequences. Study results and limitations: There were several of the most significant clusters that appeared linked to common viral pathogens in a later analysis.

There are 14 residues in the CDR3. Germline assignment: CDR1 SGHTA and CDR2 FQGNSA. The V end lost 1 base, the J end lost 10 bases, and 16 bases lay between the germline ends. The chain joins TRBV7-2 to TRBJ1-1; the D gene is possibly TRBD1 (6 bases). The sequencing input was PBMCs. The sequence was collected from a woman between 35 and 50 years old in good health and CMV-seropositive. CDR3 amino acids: CASSLDRAGRGAFF. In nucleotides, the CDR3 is TGTGCCAGCAGCTTAGACAGGGCCGGCCGAGGAGCTTTCTTT.